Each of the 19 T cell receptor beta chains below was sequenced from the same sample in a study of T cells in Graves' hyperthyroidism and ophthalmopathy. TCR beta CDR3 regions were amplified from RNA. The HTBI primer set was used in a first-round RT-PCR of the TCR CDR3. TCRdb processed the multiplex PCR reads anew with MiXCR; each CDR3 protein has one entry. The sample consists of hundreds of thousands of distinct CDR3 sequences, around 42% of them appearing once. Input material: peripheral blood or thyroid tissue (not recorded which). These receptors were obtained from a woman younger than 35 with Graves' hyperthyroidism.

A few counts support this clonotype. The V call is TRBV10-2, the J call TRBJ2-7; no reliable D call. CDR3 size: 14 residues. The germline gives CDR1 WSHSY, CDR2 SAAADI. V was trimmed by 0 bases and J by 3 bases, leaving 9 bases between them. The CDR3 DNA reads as TGCGCCAGCAGTGAGTCTGGCATTTACTACGAGCAGTACTTC. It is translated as CASSESGIYYEQYF.

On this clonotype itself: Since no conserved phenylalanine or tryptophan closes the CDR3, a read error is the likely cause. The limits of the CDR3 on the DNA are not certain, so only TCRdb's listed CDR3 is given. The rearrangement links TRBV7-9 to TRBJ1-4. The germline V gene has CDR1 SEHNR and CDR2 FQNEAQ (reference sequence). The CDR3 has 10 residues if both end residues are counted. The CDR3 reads CASSLPGRFY.

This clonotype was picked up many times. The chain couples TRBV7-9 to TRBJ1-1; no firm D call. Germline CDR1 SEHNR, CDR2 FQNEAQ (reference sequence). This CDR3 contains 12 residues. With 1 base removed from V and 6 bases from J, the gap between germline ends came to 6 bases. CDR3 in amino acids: CASSLGLSEAFF. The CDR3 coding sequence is TGTGCCAGCAGCTTAGGGTTATCTGAAGCTTTCTTT. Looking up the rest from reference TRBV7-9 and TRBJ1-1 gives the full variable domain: DTGVSQNPRHKITKRGQNVTFRCDPISEHNRLYWYRQTLGQGPEFLTYFQNEAQLEKSRLLSDRFSAERPKGSFSTLEIQRTEQGDSAMYLCASSLGLSEAFFGQGTRLTVV.

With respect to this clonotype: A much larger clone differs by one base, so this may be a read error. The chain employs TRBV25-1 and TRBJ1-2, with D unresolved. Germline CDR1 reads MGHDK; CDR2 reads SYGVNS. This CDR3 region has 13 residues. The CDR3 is CPSSEDAYYGYTF. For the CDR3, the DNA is TGTCCCAGCAGTGAAGACGCCTACTATGGCTACACCTTC.

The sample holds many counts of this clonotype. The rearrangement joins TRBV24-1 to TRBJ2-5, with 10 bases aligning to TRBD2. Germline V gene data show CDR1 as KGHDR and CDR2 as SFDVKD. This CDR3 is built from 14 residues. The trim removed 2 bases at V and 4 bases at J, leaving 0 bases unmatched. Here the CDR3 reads CATSDSSGRETQYF. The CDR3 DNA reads TGTGCCACCAGTGATTCTAGCGGGAGAGAGACCCAGTACTTC.

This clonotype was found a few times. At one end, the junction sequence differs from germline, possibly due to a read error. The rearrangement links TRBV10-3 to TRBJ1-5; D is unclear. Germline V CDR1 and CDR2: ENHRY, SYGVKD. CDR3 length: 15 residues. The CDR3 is CASSEPLRSNQPQHF. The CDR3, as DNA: TGTGCCAGCAGTGAACCGCTGCGAAGCAATCAGCCCCAGCATTTT.

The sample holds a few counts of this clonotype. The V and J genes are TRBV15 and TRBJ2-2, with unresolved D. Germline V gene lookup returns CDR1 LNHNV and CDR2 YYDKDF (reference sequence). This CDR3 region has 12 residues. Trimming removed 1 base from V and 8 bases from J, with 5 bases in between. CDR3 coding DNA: TGTGCCACCAGCAGAGGGGCAGGGGAGCTGTTTTTT. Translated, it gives CATSRGAGELFF.

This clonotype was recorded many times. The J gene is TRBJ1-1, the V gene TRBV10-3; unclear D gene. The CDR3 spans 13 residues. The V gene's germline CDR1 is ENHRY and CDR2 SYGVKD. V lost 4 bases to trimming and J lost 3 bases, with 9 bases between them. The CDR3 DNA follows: TGTGCCATCAGTGCGTCCGGGGACACTGAAGCTTTCTTT. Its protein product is CAISASGDTEAFF.

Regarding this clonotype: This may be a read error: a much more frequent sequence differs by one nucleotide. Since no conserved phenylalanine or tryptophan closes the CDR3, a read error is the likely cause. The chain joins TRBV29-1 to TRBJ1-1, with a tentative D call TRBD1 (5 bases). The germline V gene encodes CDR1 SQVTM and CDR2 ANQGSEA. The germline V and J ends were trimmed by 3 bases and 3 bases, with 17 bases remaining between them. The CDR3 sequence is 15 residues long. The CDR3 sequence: CSVDTGSGGDTEAFI. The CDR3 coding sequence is TGCAGCGTTGATACAGGTTCGGGCGGGGACACTGAAGCTTTCATT.

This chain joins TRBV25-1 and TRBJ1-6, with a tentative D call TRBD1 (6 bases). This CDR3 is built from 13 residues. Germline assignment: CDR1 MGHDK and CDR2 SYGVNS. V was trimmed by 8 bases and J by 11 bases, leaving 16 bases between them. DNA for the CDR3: TGTGCCAGCCTAGGACAGCTCGGGGCACCCCTCCACTTT. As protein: CASLGQLGAPLHF.

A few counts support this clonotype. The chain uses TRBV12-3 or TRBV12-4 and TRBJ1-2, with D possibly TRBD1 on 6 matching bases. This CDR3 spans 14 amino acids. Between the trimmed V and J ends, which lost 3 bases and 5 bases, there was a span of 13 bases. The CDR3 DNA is TGTGCCAGCAGTTTTGGGTCAGGGGCGTATGGCTACACCTTC. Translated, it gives CASSFGSGAYGYTF.

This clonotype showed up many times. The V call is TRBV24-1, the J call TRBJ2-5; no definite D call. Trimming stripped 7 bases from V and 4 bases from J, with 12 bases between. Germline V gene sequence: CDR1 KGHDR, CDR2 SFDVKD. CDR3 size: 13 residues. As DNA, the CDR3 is TGTGCCACCAGCAACGACGCCCTAGAGACCCAGTACTTC. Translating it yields CATSNDALETQYF.

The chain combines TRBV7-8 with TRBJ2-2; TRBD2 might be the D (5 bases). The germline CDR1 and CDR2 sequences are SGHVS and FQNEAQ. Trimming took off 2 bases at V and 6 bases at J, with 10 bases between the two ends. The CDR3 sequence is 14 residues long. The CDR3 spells CASSLILVAGELFF. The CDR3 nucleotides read TGTGCCAGCAGCTTAATACTAGTTGCCGGGGAGCTGTTTTTT. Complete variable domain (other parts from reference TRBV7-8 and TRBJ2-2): GAGVSQSPRYKVAKRGQDVALRCDPISGHVSLFWYQQALGQGPEFLTYFQNEAQLDKSGLPSDRFFAERPEGSVSTLKIQRTQQEDSAVYLCASSLILVAGELFFGEGSRLTVL.

The CDR3 nucleotides read TGCAGCGTTGAACGGGGGGCTAGCTCCTACGAGCAGTACTTC. It is translated as CSVERGASSYEQYF. The chain is built from TRBV29-1 and TRBJ2-7; a possible D gene is TRBD2 (7 bases). V lost 2 bases to trimming and J lost 0 bases, with 11 bases between them. Germline assignment: CDR1 SQVTM and CDR2 ANQGSEA. This CDR3 region has 14 residues.

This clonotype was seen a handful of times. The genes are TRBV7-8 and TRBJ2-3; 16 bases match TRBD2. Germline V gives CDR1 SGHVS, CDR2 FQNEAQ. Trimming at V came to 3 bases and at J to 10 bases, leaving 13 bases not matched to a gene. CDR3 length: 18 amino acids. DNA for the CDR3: TGTGCCAGCAGCTTCCTGGGACTAGCGGGAGGGCCTCGAACGGCGCAGTATTTT. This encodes CASSFLGLAGGPRTAQYF.

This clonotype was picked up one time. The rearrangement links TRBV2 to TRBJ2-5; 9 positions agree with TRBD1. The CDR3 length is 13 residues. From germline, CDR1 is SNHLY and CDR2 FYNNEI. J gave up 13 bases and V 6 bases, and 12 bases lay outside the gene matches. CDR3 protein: CASRDYRDREWYF. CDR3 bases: TGTGCCAGCAGGGACTACCGGGACAGGGAGTGGTACTTC.

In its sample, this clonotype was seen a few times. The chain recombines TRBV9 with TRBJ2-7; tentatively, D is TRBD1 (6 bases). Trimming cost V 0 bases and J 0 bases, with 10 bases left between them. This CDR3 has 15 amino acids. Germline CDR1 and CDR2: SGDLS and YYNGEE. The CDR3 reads CASSVGTGFSYEQYF. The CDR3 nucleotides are TGTGCCAGCAGCGTAGGAACAGGGTTCTCCTACGAGCAGTACTTC.

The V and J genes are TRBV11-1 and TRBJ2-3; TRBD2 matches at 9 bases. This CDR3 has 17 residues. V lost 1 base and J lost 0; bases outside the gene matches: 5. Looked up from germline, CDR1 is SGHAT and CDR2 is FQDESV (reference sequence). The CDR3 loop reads CASSLEASGTSTDTQYF. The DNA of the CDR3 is TGTGCCAGCAGCTTAGAGGCTAGCGGGACGAGCACAGATACGCAGTATTTT.

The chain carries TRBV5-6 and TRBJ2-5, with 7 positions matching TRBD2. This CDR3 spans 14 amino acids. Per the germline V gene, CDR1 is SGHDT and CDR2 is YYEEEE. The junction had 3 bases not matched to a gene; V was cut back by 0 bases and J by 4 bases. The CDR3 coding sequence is TGTGCCAGCAGCTTGGCGGCGGGGGTAGAGACCCAGTACTTC. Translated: CASSLAAGVETQYF.